The clone carrying this T cell receptor (beta chain) came up many times. Its specificity is not known. This entry is derived from a study of T cells after yellow fever vaccination. Overall study: The authors prepared low-cell-number fractions using SMART-Seq v4 Ultra Low Input.

Trimming shortened V by 4 bases and J by 7 bases, and 8 bases separated the two germline ends. The CDR3 sequence is 11 residues long. The germline V gene has CDR1 SGHDN and CDR2 FVKESK. TCR cDNA, made by 5'RACE template switching, carried an added universal primer site and UMIs. TCRdb re-called the 5' RACE reads with MiXCR, one entry per CDR3 protein. The table records just under 600,000 distinct CDR3 sequences, 13% of them present only once. Notes on the study in general: Post-booster samples contained most primary-vaccination clones (approximately 95% CD4, roughly 88% CD8). There was a possibility that FACS-sorted repertoires contained abundant clonotypes contaminating from the bulk population.

The input for sequencing was PBMCs, taken on the day of the yellow fever booster vaccination. The clonotype comes from a young man who received the YFV17D yellow fever vaccine. The chain recombines TRBV14 with TRBJ2-7; D is possibly TRBD1 or TRBD2 (5 bases each). The CDR3 here is CASSRGNEQYF. CDR3 DNA: TGTGCCAGCAGCCGGGGGAATGAGCAGTACTTC.